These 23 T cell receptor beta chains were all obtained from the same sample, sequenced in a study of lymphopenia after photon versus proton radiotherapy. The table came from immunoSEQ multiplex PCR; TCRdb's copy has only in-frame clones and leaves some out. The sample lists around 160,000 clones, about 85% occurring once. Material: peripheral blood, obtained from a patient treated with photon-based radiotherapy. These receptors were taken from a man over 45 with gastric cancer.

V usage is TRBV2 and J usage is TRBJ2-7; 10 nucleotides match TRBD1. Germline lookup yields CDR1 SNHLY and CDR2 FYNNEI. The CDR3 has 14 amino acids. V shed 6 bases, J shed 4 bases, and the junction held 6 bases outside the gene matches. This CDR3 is CASRSGTGVYEQYF. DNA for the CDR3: TGTGCCAGCAGGTCCGGGACAGGGGTATACGAGCAGTACTTC.

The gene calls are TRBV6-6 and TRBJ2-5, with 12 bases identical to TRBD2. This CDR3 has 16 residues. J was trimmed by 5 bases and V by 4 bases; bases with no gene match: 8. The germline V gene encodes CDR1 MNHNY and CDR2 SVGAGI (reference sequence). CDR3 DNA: TGTGCCAGCAGTTCTCCTAGCGGGAGGGCCGGGGAGACCCAGTACTTC. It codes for CASSSPSGRAGETQYF.

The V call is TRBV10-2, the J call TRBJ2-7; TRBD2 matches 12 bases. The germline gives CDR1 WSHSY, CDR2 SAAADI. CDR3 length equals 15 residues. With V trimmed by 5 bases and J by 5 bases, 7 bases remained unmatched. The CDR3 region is CASSSGTSGSDEQYF. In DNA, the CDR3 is TGCGCCAGCAGTTCCGGGACTAGCGGGTCCGACGAGCAGTACTTC.

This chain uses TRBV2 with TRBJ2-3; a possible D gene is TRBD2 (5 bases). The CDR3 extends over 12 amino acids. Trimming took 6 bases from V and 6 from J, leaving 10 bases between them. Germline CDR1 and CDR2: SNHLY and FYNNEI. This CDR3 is CASSGESDTQYF. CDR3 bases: TGTGCCAGCAGCGGGGAATCCGATACGCAGTATTTT.

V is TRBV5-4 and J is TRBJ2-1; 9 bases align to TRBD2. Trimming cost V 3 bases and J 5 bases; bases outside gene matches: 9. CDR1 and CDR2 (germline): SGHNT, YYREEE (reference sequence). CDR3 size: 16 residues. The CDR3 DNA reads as TGTGCCAGCAGCTCCCTAGCGGGGAAACCCGACAATGAGCAGTTCTTC. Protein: CASSSLAGKPDNEQFF.

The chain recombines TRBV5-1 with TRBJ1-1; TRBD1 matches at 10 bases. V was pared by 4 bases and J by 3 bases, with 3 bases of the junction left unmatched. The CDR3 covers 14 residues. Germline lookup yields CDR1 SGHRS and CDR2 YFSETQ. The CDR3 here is CASSDRGPDTEAFF. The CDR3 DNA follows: TGCGCCAGCAGCGACAGGGGGCCTGACACTGAAGCTTTCTTT.

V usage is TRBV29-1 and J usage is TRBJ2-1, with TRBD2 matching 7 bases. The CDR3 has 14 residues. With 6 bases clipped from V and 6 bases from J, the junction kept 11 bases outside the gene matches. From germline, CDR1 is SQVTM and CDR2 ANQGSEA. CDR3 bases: TGCAGCGTCCAAAGGTGGACTAGTACCAATGAGCAGTTCTTC. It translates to CSVQRWTSTNEQFF.

The CDR3 DNA is TGTGCCAGTAGTCCATCCAAAGCGCGGGAATTTAGCTACACCTTC. Translating gives CASSPSKAREFSYTF. The chain joins TRBV19 to TRBJ1-2; no clear D. With 5 bases removed from V and 9 bases from J, the gap between germline ends came to 22 bases. CDR1 LNHDA and CDR2 SQIVND come from the germline V gene (reference sequence). The CDR3 spans 15 residues.

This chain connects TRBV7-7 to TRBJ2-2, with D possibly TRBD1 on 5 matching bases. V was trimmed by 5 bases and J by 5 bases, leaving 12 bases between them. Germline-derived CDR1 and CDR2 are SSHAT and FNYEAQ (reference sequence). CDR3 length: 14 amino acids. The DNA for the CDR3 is TGTGCCAGCAGCCTACATGGACAAACCGGGGAGCTGTTTTTT. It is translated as CASSLHGQTGELFF.

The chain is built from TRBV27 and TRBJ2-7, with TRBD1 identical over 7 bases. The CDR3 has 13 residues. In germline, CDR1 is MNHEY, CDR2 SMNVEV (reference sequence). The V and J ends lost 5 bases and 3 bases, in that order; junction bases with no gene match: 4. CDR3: CASSTRDSYEQYF. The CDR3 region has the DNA TGTGCCAGCAGTACTAGGGACAGCTACGAGCAGTACTTC.

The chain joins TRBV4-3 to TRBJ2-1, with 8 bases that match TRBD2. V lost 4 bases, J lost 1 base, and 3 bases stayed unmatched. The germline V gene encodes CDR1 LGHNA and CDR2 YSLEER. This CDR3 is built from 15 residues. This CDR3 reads CASSPLAGSYNEQFF. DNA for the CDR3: TGCGCCAGCAGCCCATTAGCGGGATCCTACAATGAGCAGTTCTTC.

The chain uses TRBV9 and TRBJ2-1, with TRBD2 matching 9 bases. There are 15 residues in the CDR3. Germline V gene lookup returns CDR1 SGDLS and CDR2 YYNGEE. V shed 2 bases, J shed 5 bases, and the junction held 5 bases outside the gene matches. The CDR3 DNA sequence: TGTGCCAGCAGCGTCACTAGCGGGTTGGACAATGAGCAGTTCTTC. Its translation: CASSVTSGLDNEQFF.

The DNA for the CDR3 is TGTGCCAGCAGCCCTAACTCGGGATTCTCACGGACCCAGTACTTC. Amino acids: CASSPNSGFSRTQYF. The chain has TRBV28 and TRBJ2-5; TRBD2 is a possible D gene (5 bases). The germline V gene encodes CDR1 MDHEN and CDR2 SYDVKM. Trimming stripped 6 bases from V and 7 bases from J, with 21 bases between. The CDR3 covers 15 residues.

CDR3 sequence reads: CASSPRTANTEAFF. The DNA of the CDR3 is TGCGCCAGCAGCCCTAGGACGGCGAACACTGAAGCTTTCTTT. The chain employs TRBV5-1 and TRBJ1-1; D not certain. Germline lookup yields CDR1 SGHRS and CDR2 YFSETQ. This CDR3 contains 14 residues. The V gene lost 4 bases and the J gene lost 1 base, with 11 bases spanning the gap.

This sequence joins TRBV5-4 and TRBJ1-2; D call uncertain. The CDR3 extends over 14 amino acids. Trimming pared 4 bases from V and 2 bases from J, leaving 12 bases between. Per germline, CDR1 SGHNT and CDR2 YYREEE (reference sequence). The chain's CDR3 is CASSPPNANYGYTF. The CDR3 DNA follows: TGTGCCAGCAGCCCGCCTAACGCAAACTATGGCTACACCTTC. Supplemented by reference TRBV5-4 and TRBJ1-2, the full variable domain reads ETGVTQSPTHLIKTRGQQVTLRCSSQSGHNTVSWYQQALGQGPQFIFQYYREEENGRGNFPPRFSGLQFPNYSSELNVNALELDDSALYLCASSPPNANYGYTFGSGTRLTVV.

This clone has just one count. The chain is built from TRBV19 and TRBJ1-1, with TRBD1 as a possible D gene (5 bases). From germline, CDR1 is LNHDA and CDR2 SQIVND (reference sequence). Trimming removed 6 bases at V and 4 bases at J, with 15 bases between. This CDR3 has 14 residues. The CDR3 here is CASRTTGSTTEAFF. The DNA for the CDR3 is TGTGCCAGTAGGACTACAGGTTCGACCACTGAAGCTTTCTTT.

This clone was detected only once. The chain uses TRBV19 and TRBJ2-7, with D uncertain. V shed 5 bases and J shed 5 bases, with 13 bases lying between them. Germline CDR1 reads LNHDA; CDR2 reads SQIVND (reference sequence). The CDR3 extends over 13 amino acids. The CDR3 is CASSFSHGNEQYF. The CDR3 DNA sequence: TGTGCCAGTAGTTTTTCCCACGGAAACGAGCAGTACTTC.

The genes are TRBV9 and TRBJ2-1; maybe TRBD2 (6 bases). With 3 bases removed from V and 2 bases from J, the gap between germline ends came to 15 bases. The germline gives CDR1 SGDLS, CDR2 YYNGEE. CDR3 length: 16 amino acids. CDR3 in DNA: TGTGCCAGCAGCGCCCTTAAAGCGGGCGCCTACAATGAGCAGTTCTTC. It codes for CASSALKAGAYNEQFF.

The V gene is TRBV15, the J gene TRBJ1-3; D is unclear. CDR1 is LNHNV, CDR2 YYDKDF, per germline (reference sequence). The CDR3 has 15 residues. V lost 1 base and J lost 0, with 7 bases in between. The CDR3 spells CATSRVGASGNTIYF. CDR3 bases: TGTGCCACCAGCAGAGTGGGAGCCTCTGGAAACACCATATATTTT.

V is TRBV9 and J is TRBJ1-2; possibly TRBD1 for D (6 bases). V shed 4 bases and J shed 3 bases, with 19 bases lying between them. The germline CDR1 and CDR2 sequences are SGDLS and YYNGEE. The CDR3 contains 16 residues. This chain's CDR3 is CASSPQGGGLYYGYTF. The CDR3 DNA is TGTGCCAGCAGCCCCCAGGGAGGGGGTCTATACTATGGCTACACCTTC.

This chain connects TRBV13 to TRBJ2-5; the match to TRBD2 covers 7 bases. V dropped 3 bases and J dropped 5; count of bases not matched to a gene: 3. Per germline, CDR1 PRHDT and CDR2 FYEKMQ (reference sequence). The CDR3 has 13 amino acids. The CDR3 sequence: CASSFDGGETQYF. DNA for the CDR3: TGTGCCAGCAGCTTTGACGGGGGGGAGACCCAGTACTTC.

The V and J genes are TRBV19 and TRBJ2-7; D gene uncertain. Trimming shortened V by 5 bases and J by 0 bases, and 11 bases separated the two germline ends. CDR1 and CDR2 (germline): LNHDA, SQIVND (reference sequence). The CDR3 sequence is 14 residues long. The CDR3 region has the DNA TGTGCCAGTAGTGTAGGGCCATCCTCCTACGAGCAGTACTTC. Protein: CASSVGPSSYEQYF.

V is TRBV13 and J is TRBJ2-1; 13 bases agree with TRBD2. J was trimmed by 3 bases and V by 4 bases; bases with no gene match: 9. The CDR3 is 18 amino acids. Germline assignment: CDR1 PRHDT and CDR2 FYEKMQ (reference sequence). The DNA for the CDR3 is TGTGCCAGCAGCTCTCGGACTAGCGGGAGAGTGGGCTACAATGAGCAGTTCTTC. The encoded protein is CASSSRTSGRVGYNEQFF.